This T cell receptor (beta chain) was documented in a study of blood T cell repertoires in COVID-19. Here immunoSEQ multiplex PCR was the method, and the copy in TCRdb shows in-frame clones only, minus some. The sample shows around 280,000 clones, approximately 80% of them seen only once. V was clipped by 6 bases and J by 5 bases; unmatched bases: 7. CDR3 size: 14 residues. Germline assignment: CDR1 SQVTM and CDR2 ANQGSEA. Material for sequencing was peripheral blood. This sequence originates from a woman aged 45-60 years with active or convalescent COVID-19. This sequence joins TRBV29-1 and TRBJ2-7, with 13 bases identical to TRBD2. The CDR3 bases are TGCAGCGTCCTGGTACTAGCGGGAGGGCACGAGCAGTACTTC. It codes for CSVLVLAGGHEQYF.